A selection of T cell receptor beta chains follows, all from one sample in a study of neurological immune-mediated disorders. TCRdb reprocessed the 5' RACE reads with MiXCR, giving one entry per CDR3 protein. The sample carries roughly 56,000 distinct CDR3 sequences, about 3.2% recorded once. The sequenced material came from PBMCs. These receptors all stem from a woman aged 55-69 years with multiple sclerosis. Both conserved end residues are part of each CDR3. The order of the fields is clone size, V gene, D gene, J gene, CDR3 protein, CDR3 DNA. D genes are given only for firm matches. Size tells how often a clone was seen (once, few, many) or the class of an expanded clone, and some rows leave it out.

clone size: many
V gene: TRBV6-2/TRBV6-3
D gene: .
J gene: TRBJ1-2
CDR3 protein: CASSKPRDGNYGYTF
CDR3 DNA: TGTGCCAGCAGCAAACCCCGGGACGGTAACTATGGCTACACCTTC

clone size: many
V gene: TRBV5-6
D gene: .
J gene: TRBJ1-5
CDR3 protein: CASSLHGAGPPDQPQHF
CDR3 DNA: TGTGCCAGCAGCTTGCATGGGGCAGGTCCCCCCGATCAGCCCCAGCATTTT

clone size: .
V gene: TRBV12-3/TRBV12-4
D gene: TRBD2
J gene: TRBJ2-3
CDR3 protein: CASRGRLAESTDTQYF
CDR3 DNA: TGTGCCAGCAGGGGAAGACTAGCGGAGAGCACAGATACGCAGTATTTT

clone size: many
V gene: TRBV2
D gene: .
J gene: TRBJ2-3
CDR3 protein: CASSEPWDNSYTDTQYF
CDR3 DNA: TGTGCCAGCAGTGAACCTTGGGACAACTCCTACACAGATACGCAGTATTTT

clone size: many
V gene: TRBV20-1
D gene: TRBD1
J gene: TRBJ2-1
CDR3 protein: CSARYRGIDNEQFF
CDR3 DNA: TGCAGTGCTAGATACAGGGGGATCGACAATGAGCAGTTCTTC

clone size: many
V gene: TRBV5-1
D gene: .
J gene: TRBJ2-7
CDR3 protein: CASSPTPHEQYF
CDR3 DNA: TGCGCCAGCAGCCCTACCCCCCACGAGCAGTACTTC

clone size: many
V gene: TRBV9
D gene: .
J gene: TRBJ1-2
CDR3 protein: CASSVSGRSTDGYTF
CDR3 DNA: TGTGCCAGCAGCGTAAGTGGCAGGAGTACTGATGGCTACACCTTC

clone size: many
V gene: TRBV20-1
D gene: .
J gene: TRBJ2-7
CDR3 protein: CSASYLGRVGYEQYF
CDR3 DNA: TGCAGTGCTAGCTACCTCGGTAGGGTTGGCTACGAGCAGTACTTC

clone size: .
V gene: TRBV6-1
D gene: .
J gene: TRBJ1-5
CDR3 protein: CASRPRGAGNKTQNF
CDR3 DNA: TGTGCCAGCAGACCACGGGGCGCGGGCAATAAGACCCAGAATTTT

clone size: many
V gene: TRBV11-2
D gene: .
J gene: TRBJ2-1
CDR3 protein: CASSSPRFGEQFF
CDR3 DNA: TGTGCCAGCAGCTCACCAAGGTTCGGGGAGCAGTTCTTC

clone size: few
V gene: TRBV29-1
D gene: TRBD1
J gene: TRBJ2-7
CDR3 protein: CSVLGQGASYEQYF
CDR3 DNA: TGCAGCGTTCTCGGACAGGGGGCGTCCTACGAGCAGTACTTC

clone size: medium-sized
V gene: TRBV9
D gene: .
J gene: TRBJ2-7
CDR3 protein: CASSVGTEPYEQYF
CDR3 DNA: TGTGCCAGCAGCGTAGGGACAGAGCCCTACGAGCAGTACTTC

clone size: many
V gene: TRBV29-1
D gene: .
J gene: TRBJ1-2
CDR3 protein: CSVAPRGLGYTF
CDR3 DNA: TGCAGCGTTGCACCCCGGGGGTTAGGCTACACCTTC

clone size: many
V gene: TRBV28
D gene: TRBD1
J gene: TRBJ2-2
CDR3 protein: CASMKGDRVHLGELFF
CDR3 DNA: TGTGCCAGCATGAAAGGGGACAGGGTTCACCTCGGGGAGCTGTTTTTT

clone size: many
V gene: TRBV4-1
D gene: TRBD1
J gene: TRBJ2-7
CDR3 protein: CASSPDRGYEQYF
CDR3 DNA: TGCGCCAGCAGCCCGGACAGGGGCTACGAGCAGTACTTC

clone size: many
V gene: TRBV10-3
D gene: .
J gene: TRBJ2-1
CDR3 protein: CAISESGSEQFF
CDR3 DNA: TGTGCCATCAGTGAGTCGGGGAGTGAGCAGTTCTTC